The sequence of this TCR beta chain was determined in a study of PD-1 blockade in mismatch repair-deficient tumors. Measured with immunoSEQ multiplex PCR; TCRdb has only the in-frame clones, and not every one. The repertoire consists of under 25,000 clones, with roughly four fifths occurring once and the leading ten covering about 1.5%. V lost 4 bases and J lost 7, with 20 bases in between. Looked up from germline, CDR1 is MGHRA and CDR2 is YSYEKL. The CDR3 has 16 residues. The chain employs TRBV4-1 and TRBJ1-5; the D gene is possibly TRBD1 (6 bases). Sample: PBMCs, taken 52 weeks after starting pembrolizumab. The source is an adult with mismatch repair-deficient cancer. This CDR3 is CASSLSLLRGSQPQHF. CDR3 DNA: TGCGCCAGCAGCCTAAGTCTGTTGAGGGGGAGCCAGCCCCAGCATTTT.